The rows below give T cell receptor beta chains drawn from one sample of a study of blood T cells in healthy people across ages. Each CDR3 protein is one row after TCRdb ran MiXCR on the 5' RACE reads. Of 790,000 or so distinct CDR3 sequences listed, about 47% are singletons. The sequenced material came from blood. The receptor set was obtained from a man aged 80 or over in good health. Both conserved end residues are part of each CDR3. A D gene is named only where the DNA matches it firmly. Size tells how often a clone was seen (once, few, many) or the class of an expanded clone, and some rows leave it out.

v_call	d_call	clone_size	j_call	cdr3_aa	cdr3_nt
TRBV5-1	TRBD2	many	TRBJ2-3	CASAGTSGSGTDTQYF	TGCGCCAGCGCGGGGACTAGCGGGAGCGGCACAGATACGCAGTATTTT
TRBV28	TRBD2	NA	TRBJ2-7	CASSSGGSRYEQYF	TGTGCCAGCAGTTCCGGGGGGTCACGCTACGAGCAGTACTTC
TRBV5-1	TRBD1	NA	TRBJ1-4	CASSGTVNEKLFF	TGCGCCAGCAGCGGGACAGTTAATGAAAAACTGTTTTTT
TRBV12-3/TRBV12-4	NA	many	TRBJ2-1	CASSPLDSYSYNEQFF	TGTGCCAGCAGTCCACTGGACAGCTACTCCTACAATGAGCAGTTCTTC
TRBV21-1	NA	NA	TRBJ2-5	CASSLSLGAQETQYF	TGTGCCAGCAGCTTAAGCCTCGGGGCCCAAGAGACCCAGTACTTC
TRBV11-3	NA	few	TRBJ2-7	CASSLGGAGYSYEQYF	TGTGCCAGCAGCTTAGGAGGGGCGGGATACTCCTACGAGCAGTACTTC
TRBV20-1	TRBD2	NA	TRBJ2-1	CSASRASGTPSLNEQFF	TGCAGTGCTAGTAGGGCTAGCGGGACTCCCTCGCTAAATGAGCAGTTCTTC
TRBV6-1	TRBD2	NA	TRBJ2-1	CASSELAGTYNEQFF	TGTGCCAGCAGTGAACTAGCGGGGACCTACAATGAGCAGTTCTTC
TRBV7-9	NA	NA	TRBJ1-1	CASSSQAWNTEAFF	TGTGCCAGCAGCTCGCAGGCTTGGAACACTGAAGCTTTCTTT
TRBV24-1	NA	NA	TRBJ1-2	CATSDLPGGRGYTF	TGTGCCACCAGTGACCTCCCCGGGGGGCGCGGCTACACCTTC
TRBV12-3/TRBV12-4	NA	NA	TRBJ1-2	CASSPAGVPRYTF	TGTGCCAGCAGTCCGGCGGGGGTTCCACGCTACACCTTC
TRBV20-1	TRBD1	few	TRBJ2-5	CSALNRRTGVQETQYF	TGCAGTGCCTTAAACCGCCGGACAGGAGTACAAGAGACCCAGTACTTC
TRBV7-2	NA	NA	TRBJ2-3	CASTSRESAQYF	TGTGCCAGCACCAGTAGGGAGTCAGCGCAGTATTTT
TRBV7-2	NA	NA	TRBJ2-4	CASSLAGSGQYF	TGTGCCAGCAGCTTAGCAGGGTCTGGGCAGTACTTC
TRBV11-2	NA	NA	TRBJ2-1	CASSPEVGYEQFF	TGTGCCAGCAGCCCAGAGGTAGGCTACGAGCAGTTCTTC
TRBV5-1	TRBD2	NA	TRBJ2-7	CASSILAGGGEQYF	TGCGCCAGCAGCATCCTAGCGGGAGGGGGCGAGCAGTACTTC
TRBV28	NA	NA	TRBJ2-7	CASSSGGNGRREQYF	TGTGCCAGCAGTTCGGGCGGGAATGGTCGTAGAGAGCAGTACTTC
TRBV4-3	TRBD1	many	TRBJ2-6	CASTPHTGQGTPGANVLTF	TGCGCCAGCACCCCCCATACGGGACAGGGAACCCCTGGGGCCAACGTCCTGACTTTC
TRBV5-1	NA	NA	TRBJ2-3	CASSLGSGVDTQYF	TGCGCCAGCAGCTTGGGTAGCGGTGTAGATACGCAGTATTTT
TRBV7-2	TRBD2	few	TRBJ2-1	CASGLASGTYNEQFF	TGTGCCAGCGGACTAGCGAGTGGGACCTACAATGAGCAGTTCTTC
TRBV20-1	NA	NA	TRBJ1-1	CSARERTVSTEAFF	TGCAGTGCTAGGGAGAGGACGGTTAGCACTGAAGCTTTCTTT